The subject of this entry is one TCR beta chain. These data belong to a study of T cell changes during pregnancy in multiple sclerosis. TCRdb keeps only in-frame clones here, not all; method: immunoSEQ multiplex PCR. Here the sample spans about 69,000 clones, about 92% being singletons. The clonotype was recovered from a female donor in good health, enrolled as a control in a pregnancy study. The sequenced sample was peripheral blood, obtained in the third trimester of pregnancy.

DNA for the CDR3: TGTGCCAGCAGCGCCGCAGAGGAATATGGCTACACCTTC. This sequence encodes CASSAAEEYGYTF. The chain uses TRBV9 and TRBJ1-2; D gene unclear. This CDR3 contains 13 residues. Germline V gene sequence: CDR1 SGDLS, CDR2 YYNGEE. V lost 3 bases and J 5 bases, leaving 11 bases between the germline ends.